The clone carrying this T cell receptor (beta chain) was seen only a few times. What it recognizes is unknown. 13 Jbeta primers and 60 Vbeta primers were used for the PCR. TCRdb keeps only in-frame clones here, not all; method: immunoSEQ multiplex PCR. This table has 95,000 to 150,000 clones, roughly 14% appearing once. This sample was taken from a study of cytomegalovirus exposure and HLA in healthy donors. General study findings and limits: Likely technical artifact: a cluster of highly shared sequence variants. Later analysis identified several of the most significant clusters that appeared linked to common viral pathogens. Later analysis showed most CMV-associated TCR beta chains appearing HLA-restricted. Cytomegalovirus association was listed for 150 to 200 TCR beta chains.

Germline V gene sequence: CDR1 SEHNR, CDR2 FQNEAQ (reference sequence). Trimming pared 5 bases from V and 5 bases from J, leaving 9 bases between. The CDR3 is 12 amino acids. The clonotype was recovered from a woman in her late teens or twenties in good health and CMV-seronegative. The chain is built from TRBV7-9 and TRBJ1-1, with a weak D call TRBD1 (6 bases). Sequencing was carried out using PBMCs. CDR3 DNA sequence: TGTGCCAGCAGCCCAGACAGGACTGAAGCTTTCTTT. It encodes CASSPDRTEAFF.